The clone carrying this T cell receptor beta chain was observed a few times. This CDR3 spans 13 amino acids. Germline loops: CDR1 SGHTA, CDR2 FQGTGA. With 2 bases removed from V and 3 bases from J, the gap between germline ends came to 7 bases. This entry is derived from a study of control samples from healthy donors and cancer patients. Sequencing was performed with immunoSEQ multiplex PCR; in TCRdb, only in-frame clones are kept and a portion is missing. This sample yields some 120,000 clones, of which 80% to 95% are seen a single time; approximately 9% belongs to the top ten. The TCR originated in a man between 18 and 35 years old in good health. This chain uses TRBV7-3 with TRBJ1-2, with TRBD1 as a possible D gene (5 bases). What was sequenced was blood. CDR3 sequence (DNA): TGTGCCAGCAGCTTAGGGACTGACTATGGCTACACCTTC. It encodes CASSLGTDYGYTF.